The 30 T cell receptor beta chains below come from one sample, sequenced in a study of cytomegalovirus exposure and HLA in healthy donors. Amplification used 60 Vbeta primers and 13 Jbeta primers. Produced via immunoSEQ multiplex PCR; TCRdb's table is partial and in-frame only. The data show 100,000 to 150,000 clones, about 73% seen once. What was sequenced was PBMCs. The receptors were sampled from a woman aged 40 to 50 in good health and CMV-seronegative.

The chain employs TRBV5-1 and TRBJ1-1, with 7 nucleotides matching TRBD1. The germline V gene has CDR1 SGHRS and CDR2 YFSETQ. V lost 7 bases to trimming and J lost 1 base; unmatched junction nucleotides: 7. The CDR3 extends over 14 amino acids. The CDR3 DNA sequence: TGCGCCAGCGGAGGCAGGGGGGCGAACACTGAAGCTTTCTTT. This encodes CASGGRGANTEAFF.

V usage is TRBV28 and J usage is TRBJ1-2; tentatively, D is TRBD1 (6 bases). The CDR3 loop spans 14 amino acids. Germline lookup yields CDR1 MDHEN and CDR2 SYDVKM. The V and J ends lost 3 bases and 7 bases respectively, with 15 bases between them. In DNA form, the CDR3 reads TGTGCCAGCAGTTTGAACAGGGAGATGGGTGGCTACACCTTC. Translating it yields CASSLNREMGGYTF.

The CDR3 loop reads CASSVDRNYEQYF. DNA for the CDR3: TGTGCCAGCAGCGTAGACAGAAACTACGAGCAGTACTTC. The chain links TRBV7-8 to TRBJ2-7; TRBD1 is a possible D gene (5 bases). The CDR3 loop spans 13 amino acids. V lost 5 bases, J lost 3 bases, and 11 bases lay in between. Germline V lookup: CDR1 SGHVS, CDR2 FQNEAQ.

V gene TRBV5-1 combines with J gene TRBJ1-2; the match to TRBD1 covers 8 bases. The CDR3 totals 15 residues. Germline CDR1 reads SGHRS; CDR2 reads YFSETQ. V shed 5 bases and J 4 bases; nucleotides not matched to a gene: 10. The CDR3 region is CASREGQASGYGYTF. The CDR3 bases are TGCGCCAGCAGGGAGGGACAGGCCTCCGGCTATGGCTACACCTTC.

V and J are TRBV15 and TRBJ2-1; the D gene is possibly TRBD2 (6 bases). Germline CDR1 LNHNV, CDR2 YYDKDF (reference sequence). The V and J ends lost 7 bases and 8 bases respectively, with 12 bases between them. The CDR3 runs to 12 residues. As DNA, the CDR3 is TGTGCCACCACGGGGGTCGGCGATGAGCAGTTCTTC. It yields the protein CATTGVGDEQFF.

The CDR3: CASSQKVAGEPYEQYF. In DNA, the CDR3 is TGCGCCAGCAGCCAAAAAGTAGCGGGAGAACCCTACGAGCAGTACTTC. The chain couples TRBV4-1 to TRBJ2-7, with 9 bases identical to TRBD2. J gave up 2 bases and V 2 bases, and 7 bases lay outside the gene matches. The CDR3 is 16 residues long. The germline gives CDR1 MGHRA, CDR2 YSYEKL.

In the case of this clone: The same CDR3 can be traced to other DNA sequences in this sample. The genes are TRBV27 and TRBJ1-2; 8 bases align to TRBD1. J gave up 0 bases and V 3 bases, and 0 bases lay outside the gene matches. Germline V gene sequence: CDR1 MNHEY, CDR2 SMNVEV (reference sequence). This CDR3 contains 14 residues. The CDR3 reads CASSLDRANYGYTF. The CDR3 nucleotides read TGTGCCAGCAGTTTGGACAGGGCTAACTATGGCTACACCTTC.

The rearrangement uses TRBV29-1 and TRBJ2-4, with a tentative D call TRBD2 (6 bases). The CDR3 consists of 14 residues. CDR1 and CDR2 (germline): SQVTM, ANQGSEA. The V end lost 4 bases, the J end lost 0 bases, and 10 bases lay between the germline ends. As DNA, the CDR3 is TGCAGCGTTGGGGACTCCTTAGCCAAAAACATTCAGTACTTC. Amino acids: CSVGDSLAKNIQYF.

The V and J genes are TRBV6-5 and TRBJ1-1; D perhaps matches TRBD1 (5 bases). V dropped 2 bases and J dropped 2 bases, with 9 bases sitting between them. CDR1 and CDR2 from the germline V gene are MNHEY and SVGAGI. The length of the CDR3 is 14 residues. CDR3 coding DNA: TGTGCCAGCAGTTACGTGGGGGGAAACACTGAAGCTTTCTTT. The encoded protein is CASSYVGGNTEAFF.

The J gene is TRBJ2-5, the V gene TRBV19; 9 bases align to TRBD2. Germline V lookup: CDR1 LNHDA, CDR2 SQIVND (reference sequence). J was trimmed by 5 bases and V by 2 bases; bases with no gene match: 9. The CDR3 has 16 residues. CDR3 DNA sequence: TGTGCCAGTAGTATAATGGGTAGCGGGAGAGGGGAGACCCAGTACTTC. The encoded protein is CASSIMGSGRGETQYF.

The chain couples TRBV11-3 to TRBJ2-5, with D unclear. Deletions cut 5 bases from V and 5 bases from J, with 12 bases between. The CDR3 runs 13 residues. The germline CDR1 and CDR2 sequences are SGHNT and YENEEA. CDR3 residues: CASSPGSSETQYF. Here the CDR3 DNA reads TGTGCCAGCAGCCCCGGTTCTTCGGAGACCCAGTACTTC. Based on the CDR3 plus reference TRBV11-3 and TRBJ2-5, the full variable domain is EAGVVQSPRYKIIEKKQPVAFWCNPISGHNTLYWYLQNLGQGPELLIRYENEEAVDDSQLPKDRFSAERLKGVDSTLKIQPAELGDSAVYLCASSPGSSETQYFGPGTRLLVL.

The rearrangement uses TRBV25-1 and TRBJ2-3; 7 nucleotides line up with TRBD1. CDR1 MGHDK and CDR2 SYGVNS come from the germline V gene. V gave up 0 bases and J gave up 7 bases; unmatched junction bases: 7. The CDR3 runs 15 residues. The CDR3 nucleotides read TGTGCCAGCAGTGAATATTGGGACAGACAGAATACGCAGTATTTT. As protein: CASSEYWDRQNTQYF.

The J gene is TRBJ1-2, the V gene TRBV2; 9 bases match TRBD1. The CDR3 spans 16 residues. The germline gives CDR1 SNHLY, CDR2 FYNNEI. V was clipped by 6 bases and J by 3 bases; unmatched bases: 11. This CDR3 reads CASRADETGGDYGYTF. The CDR3 DNA is TGTGCCAGCAGAGCTGATGAGACAGGGGGGGACTATGGCTACACCTTC.

This chain connects TRBV5-6 to TRBJ2-3; maybe TRBD2 (5 bases). The length of the CDR3 is 14 residues. CDR1 SGHDT and CDR2 YYEEEE come from the germline V gene. Trimming cost V 4 bases and J 11 bases, with 20 bases left between them. CDR3 nucleotide sequence: TGTGCCAGCAGCCCCGGCACCCCTTTTGAGGGGCAGTATTTT. It translates to CASSPGTPFEGQYF. The entire variable domain, with the rest obtained from reference TRBV5-6 and TRBJ2-3, is as follows: DAGVTQSPTHLIKTRGQQVTLRCSPKSGHDTVSWYQQALGQGPQFIFQYYEEEERQRGNFPDRFSGHQFPNYSSELNVNALLLGDSALYLCASSPGTPFEGQYFGPGTRLTVL.

The chain combines TRBV28 with TRBJ1-1; D gene uncertain. Germline values: CDR1 MDHEN, CDR2 SYDVKM. The V and J ends lost 6 bases and 2 bases respectively, with 10 bases between them. The CDR3 is made up of 13 amino acids. The CDR3: CASSLLPNTEAFF. The CDR3 coding sequence is TGTGCCAGCAGCCTACTTCCCAACACTGAAGCTTTCTTT.

V and J are TRBV19 and TRBJ2-1, with 7 nucleotides matching TRBD2. CDR1 LNHDA and CDR2 SQIVND come from the germline V gene (reference sequence). V lost 9 bases and J lost 2; bases outside the gene matches: 7. The CDR3 consists of 14 residues. CDR3 sequence (DNA): TGTGCCAGCCGGGAGGCGGGCACCTACAATGAGCAGTTCTTC. Encoded protein: CASREAGTYNEQFF. The whole variable domain, filled in from reference TRBV19 and TRBJ2-1, reads DGGITQSPKYLFRKEGQNVTLSCEQNLNHDAMYWYRQDPGQGLRLIYYSQIVNDFQKGDIAEGYSVSREKKESFPLTVTSAQKNPTAFYLCASREAGTYNEQFFGPGTRLTVL.

This sequence joins TRBV2 and TRBJ2-1; no firm D call. There are 11 residues in the CDR3. Per the germline V gene, CDR1 is SNHLY and CDR2 is FYNNEI. With 5 bases removed from V and 6 bases from J, the gap between germline ends came to 5 bases. In DNA, the CDR3 is TGTGCCAGCAGTTGGAGCAATGAGCAGTTCTTC. It specifies CASSWSNEQFF.

The table lists this clone with a count of one. V usage is TRBV5-1 and J usage is TRBJ1-1, with D uncertain. Germline-derived CDR1 and CDR2 are SGHRS and YFSETQ. The CDR3 length is 13 residues. Trimming pared 9 bases from V and 4 bases from J, leaving 16 bases between. DNA of the CDR3: TGCGCCACCATGGAGAACGAGGGCACTGAAGCTTTCTTT. This encodes CATMENEGTEAFF.

The count of this clone is one. This chain uses TRBV6-1 with TRBJ2-4; tentatively, D is TRBD2 (5 bases). Germline loops: CDR1 MNHNS, CDR2 SASEGT. CDR3 length: 15 residues. V shed 3 bases and J shed 4 bases, with 13 bases lying between them. CDR3 DNA sequence: TGTGCCAGCAGTGAGAGAGGGCCTTCAAAAAACATTCAGTACTTC. Encoded protein: CASSERGPSKNIQYF.

This chain uses TRBV19 with TRBJ2-6; D is unclear. The CDR3 has 11 amino acids. Germline lookup yields CDR1 LNHDA and CDR2 SQIVND (reference sequence). V lost 7 bases and J lost 8, with 6 bases in between. The CDR3: CASTSPNVLTF. The CDR3 coding sequence is TGTGCCAGTACGAGTCCCAACGTCCTGACTTTC.

The chain carries TRBV6-5 and TRBJ2-2; unclear D gene. Trimming shortened V by 6 bases and J by 2 bases, and 7 bases separated the two germline ends. Germline CDR1 and CDR2: MNHEY and SVGAGI. The CDR3 totals 13 residues. The CDR3 loop is CASREPNTGELFF. The CDR3 DNA reads TGTGCCAGCAGGGAGCCAAACACCGGGGAGCTGTTTTTT.

The chain combines TRBV19 with TRBJ2-2; 7 bases map to TRBD1. Per the germline V gene, CDR1 is LNHDA and CDR2 is SQIVND (reference sequence). CDR3 length: 15 amino acids. Losses at the gene ends were 6 bases for V and 0 bases for J; bases not matched to a gene: 4. CDR3 region: CASSRTGANTGELFF. DNA of the CDR3: TGTGCCAGTAGCCGGACAGGAGCGAACACCGGGGAGCTGTTTTTT.

This sequence joins TRBV10-2 and TRBJ2-1; 8 nucleotides line up with TRBD2. This CDR3 is built from 14 residues. V lost 2 bases, J lost 5 bases, and 2 bases stayed unmatched. Germline V gene sequence: CDR1 WSHSY, CDR2 SAAADI. DNA for the CDR3: TGCGCCAGCAGTGAGGACGGGAGGGACAATGAGCAGTTCTTC. Translation: CASSEDGRDNEQFF.

The chain couples TRBV11-2 to TRBJ2-7; the D gene is possibly TRBD1 (5 bases). Trimming removed 1 base from V and 2 bases from J, with 9 bases in between. Germline CDR1 and CDR2: SGHAT and FQNNGV. The CDR3 runs 14 residues. DNA for the CDR3: TGTGCCAGCAGCTTAGTAAGGGGCGCCTACGAGCAGTACTTC. The encoded protein is CASSLVRGAYEQYF.

In its sample, this clone was seen a few times. The rearrangement links TRBV10-1 to TRBJ2-1; 12 bases match TRBD2. Looked up from germline, CDR1 is WNHNN and CDR2 is SYGVQD (reference sequence). The CDR3 covers 15 residues. V was clipped by 6 bases and J by 5 bases; unmatched bases: 5. CDR3 DNA sequence: TGCGCCAGCAGCGCAGGACTAGCGGGAAACAATGAGCAGTTCTTC. It specifies CASSAGLAGNNEQFF.

V is TRBV7-2 and J is TRBJ2-3, with unresolved D. The CDR3 is made up of 14 amino acids. Germline assignment: CDR1 SGHTA and CDR2 FQGNSA. Between the trimmed V and J ends, which lost 4 bases and 2 bases, there was a span of 10 bases. The CDR3 is CASSYYQNTDTQYF. The CDR3 nucleotides read TGTGCCAGCAGCTACTACCAAAACACAGATACGCAGTATTTT. Full variable domain (rest looked up from reference TRBV7-2 and TRBJ2-3): GAGVSQSPSNKVTEKGKDVELRCDPISGHTALYWYRQSLGQGLEFLIYFQGNSAPDKSGLPSDRFSAERTGGSVSTLTIQRTQQEDSAVYLCASSYYQNTDTQYFGPGTRLTVL.

V usage is TRBV28 and J usage is TRBJ1-3; D possibly corresponds to TRBD1 (6 bases). Germline assignment: CDR1 MDHEN and CDR2 SYDVKM. V was pared by 8 bases and J by 4 bases, with 12 bases between. The length of the CDR3 is 13 residues. The CDR3 here is CASGPGEGNTIYF. The DNA for the CDR3 is TGTGCCAGCGGACCAGGGGAAGGAAACACCATATATTTT.

The chain joins TRBV28 to TRBJ1-5; 8 nucleotides line up with TRBD1. The CDR3 length is 15 residues. Germline CDR1 MDHEN, CDR2 SYDVKM. V lost 5 bases to trimming and J lost 9 bases; unmatched junction nucleotides: 12. DNA for the CDR3: TGTGCCAGCAGTCCCTGGACAGGGATTTCTATGCCCCAGCATTTT. It specifies CASSPWTGISMPQHF.

The rearrangement links TRBV7-2 to TRBJ2-5, with TRBD2 identical over 13 bases. CDR1 and CDR2 (germline): SGHTA, FQGNSA. Trimming removed 2 bases from V and 5 bases from J; junction bases left unmatched: 8. The CDR3 runs to 17 residues. CDR3 nucleotides: TGTGCCAGCAGCTTAATGGGACTAGCGGGGAATGGGGAGACCCAGTACTTC. Translated, it gives CASSLMGLAGNGETQYF.

The chain employs TRBV28 and TRBJ2-5; 11 nucleotides match TRBD2. V shed 5 bases, J shed 5 bases, and the junction held 10 bases outside the gene matches. CDR1 is MDHEN and CDR2 is SYDVKM in the germline V gene. This CDR3 contains 16 residues. Here the CDR3 reads CASSEWTSGSSETQYF. The CDR3 DNA sequence: TGTGCCAGCAGTGAATGGACTAGCGGGTCTAGCGAGACCCAGTACTTC.